This entry is about one T cell receptor beta chain. Its antigen is still unknown. The data originate from a study of cytomegalovirus exposure and HLA in healthy donors. General observations from the study: Cytomegalovirus status, reportedly, was diagnosed with high specificity and sensitivity by the classifier.

Trimming removed 0 bases at V and 2 bases at J, with 7 bases between. The CDR3 has 14 amino acids. The germline gives CDR1 SGHVS, CDR2 FQNEAQ. The assay was immunoSEQ multiplex PCR, and TCRdb's table has in-frame clones only and misses some. Of 150,000 to 200,000 clones in the sample, roughly 80% were seen once. The chain recombines TRBV7-8 with TRBJ1-2, with TRBD1 as a possible D gene (5 bases). Material: PBMCs. The sequence came from a man aged 25-45 years in good health and CMV-seropositive. This CDR3 is CASSLAGQNYGYTF. CDR3 sequence (DNA): TGTGCCAGCAGCTTAGCGGGGCAAAACTATGGCTACACCTTC.